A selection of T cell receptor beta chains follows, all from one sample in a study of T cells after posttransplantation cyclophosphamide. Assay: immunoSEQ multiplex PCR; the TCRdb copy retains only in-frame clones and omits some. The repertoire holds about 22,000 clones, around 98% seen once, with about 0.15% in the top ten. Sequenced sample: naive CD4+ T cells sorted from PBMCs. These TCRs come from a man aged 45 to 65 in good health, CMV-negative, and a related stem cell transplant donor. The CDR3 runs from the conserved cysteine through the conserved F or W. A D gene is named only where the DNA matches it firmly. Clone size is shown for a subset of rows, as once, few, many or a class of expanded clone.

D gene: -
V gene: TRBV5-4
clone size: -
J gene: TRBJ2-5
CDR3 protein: CASRPGLPIAETQYF
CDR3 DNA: TGTGCCAGCAGGCCGGGACTCCCCATCGCGGAGACCCAGTACTTC

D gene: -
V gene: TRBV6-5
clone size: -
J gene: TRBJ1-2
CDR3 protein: CASSYGGESYGYTF
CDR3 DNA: TGTGCCAGCAGTTACGGTGGGGAGAGCTATGGCTACACCTTC

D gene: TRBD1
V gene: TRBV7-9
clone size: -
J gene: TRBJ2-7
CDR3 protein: CASSLQQGSYEQYF
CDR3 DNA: TGTGCCAGCAGCTTACAACAGGGGTCCTACGAGCAGTACTTC

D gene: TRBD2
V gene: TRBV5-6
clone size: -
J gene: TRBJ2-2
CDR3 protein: CASSRTSGRAPNTGELFF
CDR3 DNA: TGTGCCAGCAGTCGGACTAGCGGGAGGGCCCCGAACACCGGGGAGCTGTTTTTT

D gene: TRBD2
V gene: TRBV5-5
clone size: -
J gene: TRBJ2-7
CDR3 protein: CASSFRGVNSYEQYF
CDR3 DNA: TGTGCCAGCAGCTTTCGGGGGGTAAACTCCTACGAGCAGTACTTC

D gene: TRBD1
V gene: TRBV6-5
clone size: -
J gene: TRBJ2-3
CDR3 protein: CAGSRDSFTDTQYF
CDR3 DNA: TGTGCCGGCAGTAGGGACAGCTTCACAGATACGCAGTATTTT

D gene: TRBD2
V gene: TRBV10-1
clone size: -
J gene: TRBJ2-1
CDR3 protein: CASSESLAGTEQFF
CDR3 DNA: TGCGCCAGCAGTGAGTCCCTAGCGGGTACTGAGCAGTTCTTC

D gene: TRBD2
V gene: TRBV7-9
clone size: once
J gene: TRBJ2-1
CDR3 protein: CASSFLGTGGEQFF
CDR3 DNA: TGTGCCAGCAGCTTTTTGGGTACGGGGGGTGAGCAGTTCTTC

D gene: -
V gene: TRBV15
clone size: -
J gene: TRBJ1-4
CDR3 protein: CATSSGAGALEEKLFF
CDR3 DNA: TGTGCCACCAGCAGTGGGGCCGGAGCCTTAGAGGAAAAACTGTTTTTT

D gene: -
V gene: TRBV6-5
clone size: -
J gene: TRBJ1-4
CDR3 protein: CASSGGTLAGKLFF
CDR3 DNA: TGTGCCAGCAGTGGGGGGACCCTGGCGGGAAAACTGTTTTTT

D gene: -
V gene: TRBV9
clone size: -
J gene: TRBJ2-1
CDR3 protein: CASSVYTGGRSYNEQFF
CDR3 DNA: TGTGCCAGCAGCGTATATACCGGGGGGCGCTCCTACAATGAGCAGTTCTTC

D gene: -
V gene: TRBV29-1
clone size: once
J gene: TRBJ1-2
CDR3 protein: CSVGGIFTRPNYGYTF
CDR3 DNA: TGCAGCGTTGGCGGTATCTTTACGCGACCTAACTATGGCTACACCTTC

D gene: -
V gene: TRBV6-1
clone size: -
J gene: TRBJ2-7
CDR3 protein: CASSVSSQEQYF
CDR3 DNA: TGTGCCAGCAGTGTCTCTAGCCAGGAGCAGTACTTC

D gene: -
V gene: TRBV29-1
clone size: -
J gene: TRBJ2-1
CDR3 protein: CSVDYPGGTYNEQFF
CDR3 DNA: TGCAGCGTTGATTATCCAGGAGGAACCTACAATGAGCAGTTCTTC

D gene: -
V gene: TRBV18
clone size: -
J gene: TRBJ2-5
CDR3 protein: CASSLRHGDSIETQYF
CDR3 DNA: TGTGCCAGCTCACTACGCCACGGGGATTCGATTGAGACCCAGTACTTC

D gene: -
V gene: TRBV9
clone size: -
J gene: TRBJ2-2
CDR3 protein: CASSVQPSYTGELFF
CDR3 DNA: TGTGCCAGCAGCGTCCAACCCAGTTACACCGGGGAGCTGTTTTTT

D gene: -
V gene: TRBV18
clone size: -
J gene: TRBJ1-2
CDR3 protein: CASSPPTGRYGYTF
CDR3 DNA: TGTGCCAGCTCACCACCTACAGGGCGGTATGGCTACACCTTC

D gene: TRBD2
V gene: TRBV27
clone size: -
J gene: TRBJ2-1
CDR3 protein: CASSLSGGGIGSYNEQFF
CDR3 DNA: TGTGCCAGCAGTTTATCCGGGGGAGGGATTGGCTCCTACAATGAGCAGTTCTTC

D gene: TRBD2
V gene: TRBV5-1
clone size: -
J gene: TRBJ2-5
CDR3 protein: CASSWDPSGGAQETQYF
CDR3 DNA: TGCGCCAGCAGCTGGGACCCTAGCGGGGGGGCCCAAGAGACCCAGTACTTC

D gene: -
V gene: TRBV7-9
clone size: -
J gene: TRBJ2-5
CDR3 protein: CASSLAGAAETQYF
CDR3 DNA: TGTGCCAGCAGCTTAGCGGGGGCTGCAGAGACCCAGTACTTC

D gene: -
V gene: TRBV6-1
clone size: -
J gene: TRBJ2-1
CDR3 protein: CASREGLYNEQFF
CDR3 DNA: TGTGCCAGCAGGGAGGGGCTCTACAATGAGCAGTTCTTC

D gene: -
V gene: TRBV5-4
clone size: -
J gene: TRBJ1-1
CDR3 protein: CASSTPGQLNTEAFF
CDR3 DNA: TGTGCCAGCAGCACGCCAGGACAGTTGAACACTGAAGCTTTCTTT

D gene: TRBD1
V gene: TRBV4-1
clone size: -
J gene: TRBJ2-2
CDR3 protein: CASSQQGTGSTGELFF
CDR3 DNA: TGCGCCAGCAGCCAACAAGGGACAGGGAGCACCGGGGAGCTGTTTTTT

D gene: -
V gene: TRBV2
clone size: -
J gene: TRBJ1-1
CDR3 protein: CASSERRQDVPEAFF
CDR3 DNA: TGTGCCAGCAGTGAAAGGAGACAGGACGTCCCTGAAGCTTTCTTT

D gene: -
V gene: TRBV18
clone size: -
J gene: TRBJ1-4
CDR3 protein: CASSPTVNEKLFF
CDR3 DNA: TGTGCCAGCTCACCTACGGTTAATGAAAAACTGTTTTTT

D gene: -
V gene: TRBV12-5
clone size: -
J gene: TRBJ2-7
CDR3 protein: CASGLVEAGSHEQYF
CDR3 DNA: TGTGCTAGTGGTTTGGTAGAGGCGGGGAGCCACGAGCAGTACTTC

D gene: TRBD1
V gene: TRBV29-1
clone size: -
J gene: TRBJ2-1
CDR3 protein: CSVEEGKGASYNEQFF
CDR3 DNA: TGCAGCGTTGAAGAGGGGAAGGGGGCATCCTACAATGAGCAGTTCTTC

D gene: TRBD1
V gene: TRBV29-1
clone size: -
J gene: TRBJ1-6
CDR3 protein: CSVKSSRIGGAFNSPLHF
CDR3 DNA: TGCAGCGTCAAATCCTCGCGTATAGGGGGCGCGTTTAATTCACCCCTCCACTTT

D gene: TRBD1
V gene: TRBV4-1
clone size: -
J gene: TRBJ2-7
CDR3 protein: CASSHPRGQGAEEQYF
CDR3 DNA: TGCGCCAGCAGCCACCCGAGGGGACAGGGGGCGGAAGAGCAGTACTTC

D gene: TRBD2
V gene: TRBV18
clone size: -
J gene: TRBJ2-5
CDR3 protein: CASSPPGLVAETQYF
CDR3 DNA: TGTGCCAGCTCACCTCCGGGACTAGTGGCGGAGACCCAGTACTTC